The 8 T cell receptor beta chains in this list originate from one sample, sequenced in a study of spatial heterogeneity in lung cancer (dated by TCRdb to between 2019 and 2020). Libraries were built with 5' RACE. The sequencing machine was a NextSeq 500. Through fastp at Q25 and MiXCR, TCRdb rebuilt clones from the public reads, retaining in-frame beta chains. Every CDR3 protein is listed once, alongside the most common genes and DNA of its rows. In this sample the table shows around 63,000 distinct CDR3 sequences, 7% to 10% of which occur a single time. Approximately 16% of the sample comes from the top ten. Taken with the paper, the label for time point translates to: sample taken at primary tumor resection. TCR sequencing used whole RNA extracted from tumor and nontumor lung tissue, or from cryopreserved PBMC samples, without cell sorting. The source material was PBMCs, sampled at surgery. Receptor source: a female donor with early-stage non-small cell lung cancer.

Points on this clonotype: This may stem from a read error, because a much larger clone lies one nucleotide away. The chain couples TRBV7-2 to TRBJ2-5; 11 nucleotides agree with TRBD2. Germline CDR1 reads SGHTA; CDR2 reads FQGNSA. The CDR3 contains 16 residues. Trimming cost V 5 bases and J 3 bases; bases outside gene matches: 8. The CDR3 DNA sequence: TGTGCCAGCAGCGGGACACTAGCGGGAGTGGAAGAGACCCAGTACTTC. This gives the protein CASSGTLAGVEETQYF.

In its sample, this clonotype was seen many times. CDR3 residues: CASSFIGQGNEKLFF. DNA for the CDR3: TGTGCCAGCAGTTTTATAGGACAGGGGAACGAAAAACTGTTTTTT. V gene TRBV28 combines with J gene TRBJ1-4, with 9 bases identical to TRBD1. Germline-derived CDR1 and CDR2 are MDHEN and SYDVKM. This CDR3 is 15 amino acids long. Losses at the gene ends were 3 bases for V and 8 bases for J; bases not matched to a gene: 7.

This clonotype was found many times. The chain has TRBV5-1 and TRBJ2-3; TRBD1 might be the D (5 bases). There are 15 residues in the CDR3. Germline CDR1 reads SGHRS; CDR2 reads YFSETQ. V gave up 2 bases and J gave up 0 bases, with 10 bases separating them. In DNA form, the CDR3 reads TGCGCCAGCAGCTTTCCAGGGCGGAGCACAGATACGCAGTATTTT. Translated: CASSFPGRSTDTQYF.

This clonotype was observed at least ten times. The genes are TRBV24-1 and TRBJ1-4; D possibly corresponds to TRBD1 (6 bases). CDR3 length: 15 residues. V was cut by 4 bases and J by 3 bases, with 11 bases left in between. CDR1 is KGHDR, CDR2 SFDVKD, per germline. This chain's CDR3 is CATSDNREANEKLFF. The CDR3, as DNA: TGTGCCACCAGTGACAACAGGGAGGCTAATGAAAAACTGTTTTTT.

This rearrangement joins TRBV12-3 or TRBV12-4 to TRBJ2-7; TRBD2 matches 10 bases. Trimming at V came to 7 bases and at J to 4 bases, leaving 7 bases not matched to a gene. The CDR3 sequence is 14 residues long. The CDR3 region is CASTRAGGSYEQYF. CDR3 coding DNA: TGTGCCAGCACCCGAGCGGGAGGGTCGTACGAGCAGTACTTC.

The CDR3 spells CAISELDGSSYNSPLHF. The CDR3 DNA sequence: TGTGCCATCAGTGAGTTAGACGGGAGCTCCTATAATTCACCCCTCCACTTT. The genes are TRBV10-3 and TRBJ1-6, with no clear D. V was shortened by 1 base and J by 0 bases, with 10 bases between the two germline ends. CDR3 length: 17 residues. Germline V gene sequence: CDR1 ENHRY, CDR2 SYGVKD.

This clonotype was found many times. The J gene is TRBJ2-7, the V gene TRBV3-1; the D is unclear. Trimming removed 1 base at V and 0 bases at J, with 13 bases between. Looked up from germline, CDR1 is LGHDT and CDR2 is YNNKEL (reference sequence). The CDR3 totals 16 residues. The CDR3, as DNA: TGTGCCAGCAGCCAAGTCGGCTTTGCGAGCTCCTACGAGCAGTACTTC. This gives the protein CASSQVGFASSYEQYF.

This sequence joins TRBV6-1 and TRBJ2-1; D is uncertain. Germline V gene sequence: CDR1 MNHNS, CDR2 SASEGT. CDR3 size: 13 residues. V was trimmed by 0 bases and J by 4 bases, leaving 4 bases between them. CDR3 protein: CASSEAVYNEQFF. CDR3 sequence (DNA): TGTGCCAGCAGTGAAGCGGTATACAATGAGCAGTTCTTC.